This T cell receptor (beta chain) came from a study of technical replicates of blood from a few donors. The table came from immunoSEQ multiplex PCR; TCRdb's copy has only in-frame clones and leaves some out. Here the sample spans 80,000 to 95,000 clones, approximately 95% being singletons. V was shortened by 1 base and J by 2 bases, with 11 bases between the two germline ends. Per the germline V gene, CDR1 is SGHVS and CDR2 is FQNEAQ. The CDR3 runs to 15 residues. The sequence derives from a human donor in good health. The sequencing input was T cells isolated from PBMCs. This chain joins TRBV7-8 and TRBJ1-2; perhaps TRBD1 as D (6 bases). Written as DNA, the CDR3 is TGTGCCAGCAGCTTAGATAGGACAGCAAACTATGGCTACACCTTC. Its translation is CASSLDRTANYGYTF.